Below are 11 T cell receptor beta chains sequenced from a single sample in a study of patients and donors after allogeneic stem cell transplantation. MiXCR was run by TCRdb on the RT-PCR reads, yielding one entry per CDR3 protein. The profile covers about a million distinct CDR3 sequences, with about a sixth appearing a single time and under 6.5% taken by the ten largest. The sample taken for sequencing was blood, either unsorted or a sorted T cell fraction (not recorded which). These receptors originate from a human donor who was either an allogeneic HSCT recipient or a stem cell or donor lymphocyte infusion donor (not recorded which). It is not recorded whose cells these are; they may come from a transplant donor.

The chain recombines TRBV3-1 with TRBJ2-1; the match to TRBD2 covers 12 bases. V was clipped by 1 base and J by 2 bases; unmatched bases: 3. This CDR3 region has 17 residues. Germline V gene data show CDR1 as LGHDT and CDR2 as YNNKEL (reference sequence). For the CDR3, the DNA is TGTGCCAGCAGCCAAGGGGCTAGCGGGAGGGCCTACAATGAGCAGTTCTTC. The encoded protein is CASSQGASGRAYNEQFF.

V usage is TRBV4-3 and J usage is TRBJ2-7; 8 bases align to TRBD2. Unmatched junction bases numbered 12, after V lost 4 bases and J lost 4 bases. The CDR3 spans 16 residues. CDR1 is LGHNA and CDR2 is YSLEER in the germline V gene. DNA for the CDR3: TGCGCCAGCAGCCTTTCAGCGGGGGCTAAGAATTACGAGCAGTACTTC. This codes for CASSLSAGAKNYEQYF.

The chain has TRBV25-1 and TRBJ1-6, with D uncertain. Germline V CDR1 and CDR2: MGHDK, SYGVNS. The V gene lost 3 bases and the J gene lost 9 bases, with 12 bases spanning the gap. This CDR3 comprises 14 residues. This chain's CDR3 is CASSEPGASSPLHF. The CDR3 coding sequence is TGTGCCAGCAGTGAGCCGGGTGCGAGTTCACCCCTCCACTTT.

This chain uses TRBV29-1 with TRBJ2-4; the D gene could be TRBD1 or TRBD2 (5 bases each). The CDR3 contains 12 residues. Trimming pared 0 bases from V and 11 bases from J, leaving 11 bases between. CDR1 is SQVTM and CDR2 is ANQGSEA in the germline V gene. The CDR3 region has the DNA TGCAGCGTTGAAGAGAGGGGATTCGTTCAGTACTTC. Its protein product is CSVEERGFVQYF.

The genes are TRBV6-1 and TRBJ2-1; perhaps TRBD1 as D (5 bases). The CDR3 runs 14 residues. Trimming removed 3 bases from V and 2 bases from J, with 8 bases in between. Looked up from germline, CDR1 is MNHNS and CDR2 is SASEGT. CDR3 amino acids: CASSEKTAYNEQFF. CDR3 bases: TGTGCCAGCAGTGAGAAGACAGCCTACAATGAGCAGTTCTTC.

This chain connects TRBV13 to TRBJ2-6; tentatively, D is TRBD2 (5 bases). V was trimmed by 6 bases and J by 1 base, leaving 10 bases between them. The length of the CDR3 is 15 residues. Germline values: CDR1 PRHDT, CDR2 FYEKMQ (reference sequence). The CDR3, as DNA: TGTGCCAGCAGATCTAGAGGGTCTGGGGCCAACGTCCTGACTTTC. Translation: CASRSRGSGANVLTF. The whole variable domain, filled in from reference TRBV13 and TRBJ2-6, reads AAGVIQSPRHLIKEKRETATLKCYPIPRHDTVYWYQQGPGQDPQFLISFYEKMQSDKGSIPDRFSAQQFSDYHSELNMSSLELGDSALYFCASRSRGSGANVLTFGAGSRLTVL.

CDR3 loop: CASSYSRQGVNKANTEAFF. The CDR3 DNA reads TGTGCCAGCAGTTACTCGAGGCAGGGGGTGAACAAGGCGAACACTGAAGCTTTCTTT. The rearrangement joins TRBV6-2 or TRBV6-3 to TRBJ1-1, with TRBD1 matching 7 bases. J gave up 1 base and V 0 bases, and 14 bases lay outside the gene matches. The CDR3 extends over 19 amino acids. Looked up from germline, CDR1 is MNHEY and CDR2 is SVGEGT.

The V gene is TRBV7-2, the J gene TRBJ1-2; D perhaps matches TRBD1 (5 bases). CDR1 is SGHTA, CDR2 FQGNSA, per germline. The ends were cut back, 5 bases at V and 8 bases at J, with 15 bases in the middle. CDR3 length: 13 amino acids. The CDR3 is CASSPRGGSGYTF. DNA of the CDR3: TGTGCCAGCAGCCCGCGGGGGGGGTCGGGCTACACCTTC.

This clonotype was seen a handful of times. The chain has TRBV29-1 and TRBJ2-7, with 8 bases matching TRBD2. The V gene's germline CDR1 is SQVTM and CDR2 ANQGSEA. Trimming removed 5 bases from V and 3 bases from J; junction bases left unmatched: 6. The CDR3 consists of 13 residues. CDR3 sequence (DNA): TGCAGCGTTCGGGGGGGCACAAACTACGAGCAGTACTTC. Protein product: CSVRGGTNYEQYF.

This clonotype was seen only a few times. This sequence joins TRBV5-6 and TRBJ2-1; D uncertain. V was clipped by 2 bases and J by 8 bases, with 11 bases between them. Germline CDR1 SGHDT, CDR2 YYEEEE. The CDR3 sequence is 13 residues long. CDR3 sequence: CASSFILVDEQFF. CDR3 nucleotide sequence: TGTGCCAGCAGCTTCATCCTGGTGGATGAGCAGTTCTTC.

This clonotype has more than one count but fewer than ten. V gene TRBV6-5 combines with J gene TRBJ2-7; 8 nucleotides line up with TRBD2. V was pared by 2 bases and J by 2 bases, with 17 bases of the junction left unmatched. The CDR3 sequence is 19 residues long. The V gene's germline CDR1 is MNHEY and CDR2 SVGAGI. The CDR3 region is CASSYANSHRPAGAYEQYF. In DNA, the CDR3 is TGTGCCAGCAGTTACGCCAATAGCCACCGTCCAGCGGGGGCCTACGAGCAGTACTTC.